The entry below gives a single T cell receptor beta chain sequence along with its context. This sample was included in a study of Ad26.COV2.S vaccination and SARS-CoV-2 variants. As to treatment: over 15 received Ad26.COV2.S at low or high dose, single or two shots; five or six received placebo; per-sample allocation not given. Collection of samples fell on day 63 after the first vaccine or placebo injection. The data were produced by immunoSEQ multiplex PCR, yet TCRdb's version contains in-frame clones alone and is incomplete. The repertoire holds 350,000 to 400,000 clones, with roughly 90% as singletons. The TCR was taken from a person aged 18-60 years who received the Ad26.COV2.S COVID-19 vaccine or a placebo. The sample was peripheral blood, taken in a trial of Ad26.COV2.S vaccine versus placebo.

DNA for the CDR3: TGTGCCAGCAGCTTCGTGGAGGGGTACGAGCAGTACTTC. This gives the protein CASSFVEGYEQYF. This chain uses TRBV11-2 with TRBJ2-7; tentative D call: TRBD2 (6 bases). Germline CDR1 is SGHAT and CDR2 is FQNNGV. This CDR3 comprises 13 residues. The germline V and J ends were trimmed by 3 bases and 4 bases, with 10 bases remaining between them.